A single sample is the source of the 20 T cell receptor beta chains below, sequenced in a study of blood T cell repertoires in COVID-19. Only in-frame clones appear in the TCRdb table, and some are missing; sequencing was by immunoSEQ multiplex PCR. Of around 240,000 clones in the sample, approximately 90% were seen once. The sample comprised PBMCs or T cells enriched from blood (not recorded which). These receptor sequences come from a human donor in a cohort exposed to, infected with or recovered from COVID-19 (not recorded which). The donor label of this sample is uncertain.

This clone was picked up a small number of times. CDR3 sequence: CAWRAGKNTIYF. The CDR3 DNA reads TGTGCCTGGAGGGCGGGAAAGAACACCATATATTTT. The genes are TRBV30 and TRBJ1-3; D ambiguous. Germline CDR1 and CDR2: GTSNPN and SVGIG (reference sequence). V was shortened by 3 bases and J by 7 bases, with 10 bases between the two germline ends. The CDR3 extends over 12 amino acids. The whole variable domain, remainder taken from reference TRBV30 and TRBJ1-3, is SQTIHQWPATLVQPVGSPLSLECTVEGTSNPNLYWYRQAAGRGLQLLFYSVGIGQISSEVPQNLSASRPQDRQFILSSKKLLLSDSGFYLCAWRAGKNTIYFGEGSWLTVV.

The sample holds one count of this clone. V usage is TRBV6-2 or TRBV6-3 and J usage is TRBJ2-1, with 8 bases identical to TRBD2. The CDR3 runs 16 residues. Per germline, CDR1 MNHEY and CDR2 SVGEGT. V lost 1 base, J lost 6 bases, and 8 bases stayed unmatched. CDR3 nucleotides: TGTGCCAGCAGTTACTTCGGGGGTAGCGGGATCAATGAGCAGTTCTTC. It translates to CASSYFGGSGINEQFF.

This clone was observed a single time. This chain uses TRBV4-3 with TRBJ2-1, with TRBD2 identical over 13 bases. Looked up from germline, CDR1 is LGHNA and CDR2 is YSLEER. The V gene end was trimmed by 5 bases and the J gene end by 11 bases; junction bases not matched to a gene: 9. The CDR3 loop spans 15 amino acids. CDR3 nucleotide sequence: TGCGCCAGCAGCGAAGGACTAGCGGGGGCCCCAAAGCAGTTCTTC. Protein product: CASSEGLAGAPKQFF.

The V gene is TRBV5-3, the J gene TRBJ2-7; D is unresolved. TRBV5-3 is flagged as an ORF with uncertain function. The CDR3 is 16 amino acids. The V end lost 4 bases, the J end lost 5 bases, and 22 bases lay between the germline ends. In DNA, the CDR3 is TGTGCCAGAAGCAACCCGAAGTGGGCCCCCCGCGACGAGCAGTACTTC. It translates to CARSNPKWAPRDEQYF.

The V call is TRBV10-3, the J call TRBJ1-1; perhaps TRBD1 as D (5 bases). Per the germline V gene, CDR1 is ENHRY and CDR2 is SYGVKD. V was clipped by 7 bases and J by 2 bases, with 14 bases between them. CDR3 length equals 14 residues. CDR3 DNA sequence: TGTGCCATCACCCCGGGACTGAGCAACACTGAAGCTTTCTTT. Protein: CAITPGLSNTEAFF.

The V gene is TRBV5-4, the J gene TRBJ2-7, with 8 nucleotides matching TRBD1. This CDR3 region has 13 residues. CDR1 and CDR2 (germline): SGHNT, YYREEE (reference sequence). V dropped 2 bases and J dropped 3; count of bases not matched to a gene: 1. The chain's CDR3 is CASSFTGGYEQYF. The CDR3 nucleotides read TGTGCCAGCAGCTTCACAGGGGGCTACGAGCAGTACTTC.

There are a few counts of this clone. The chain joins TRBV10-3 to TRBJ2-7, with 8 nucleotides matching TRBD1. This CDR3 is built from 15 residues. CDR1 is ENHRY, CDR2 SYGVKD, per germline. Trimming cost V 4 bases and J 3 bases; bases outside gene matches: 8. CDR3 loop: CAISGDTGGSYEQYF. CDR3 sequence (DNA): TGTGCCATCAGTGGGGATACAGGGGGTAGCTACGAGCAGTACTTC.

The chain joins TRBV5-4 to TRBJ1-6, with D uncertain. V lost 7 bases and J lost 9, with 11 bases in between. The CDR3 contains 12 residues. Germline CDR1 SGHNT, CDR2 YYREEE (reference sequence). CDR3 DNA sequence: TGTGCCAGCGGCCCGTACCTTTCACCCCTCCACTTT. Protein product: CASGPYLSPLHF.

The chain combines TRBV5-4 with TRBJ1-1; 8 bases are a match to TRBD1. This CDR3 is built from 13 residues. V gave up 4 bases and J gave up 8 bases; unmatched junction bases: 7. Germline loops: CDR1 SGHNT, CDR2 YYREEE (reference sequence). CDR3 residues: CASSPRTGQEAFF. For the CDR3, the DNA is TGTGCCAGCAGCCCAAGGACAGGGCAAGAAGCTTTCTTT.

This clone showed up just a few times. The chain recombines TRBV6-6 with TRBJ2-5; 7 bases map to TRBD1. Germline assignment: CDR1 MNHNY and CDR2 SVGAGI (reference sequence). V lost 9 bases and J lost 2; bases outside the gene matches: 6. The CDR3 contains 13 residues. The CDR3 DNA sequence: TGTGCCAGTATCCGGGACAGACAAGAGACCCAGTACTTC. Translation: CASIRDRQETQYF.

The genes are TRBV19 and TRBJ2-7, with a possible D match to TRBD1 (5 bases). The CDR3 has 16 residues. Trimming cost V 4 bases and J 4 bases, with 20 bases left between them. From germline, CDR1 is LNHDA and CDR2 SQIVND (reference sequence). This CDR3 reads CASSTAPGLKGYEQYF. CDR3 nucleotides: TGTGCCAGTAGTACTGCTCCAGGGTTGAAGGGGTACGAGCAGTACTTC.

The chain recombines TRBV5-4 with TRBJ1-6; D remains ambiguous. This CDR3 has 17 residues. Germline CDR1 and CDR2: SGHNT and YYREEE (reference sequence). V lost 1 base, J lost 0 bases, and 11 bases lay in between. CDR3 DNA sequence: TGTGCCAGCAGCTTGCTACCGGGGAGCTCCTATAATTCACCCCTCCACTTT. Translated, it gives CASSLLPGSSYNSPLHF.

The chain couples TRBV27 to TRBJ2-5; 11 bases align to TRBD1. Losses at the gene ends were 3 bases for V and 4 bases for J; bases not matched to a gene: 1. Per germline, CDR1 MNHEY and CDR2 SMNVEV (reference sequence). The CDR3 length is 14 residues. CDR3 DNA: TGTGCCAGCAGTTTTGGGACAGGGGGAGAGACCCAGTACTTC. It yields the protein CASSFGTGGETQYF.

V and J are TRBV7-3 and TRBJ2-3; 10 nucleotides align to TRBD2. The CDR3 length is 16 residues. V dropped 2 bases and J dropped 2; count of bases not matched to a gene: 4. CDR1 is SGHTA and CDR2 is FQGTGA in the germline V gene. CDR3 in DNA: TGTGCCAGCAGCTTATATCTAGCGGGGGTCACAGATACGCAGTATTTT. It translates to CASSLYLAGVTDTQYF.

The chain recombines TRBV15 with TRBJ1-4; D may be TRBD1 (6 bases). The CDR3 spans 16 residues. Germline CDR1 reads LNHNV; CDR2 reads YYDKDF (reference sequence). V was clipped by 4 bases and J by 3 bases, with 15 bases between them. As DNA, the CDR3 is TGTGCCACCAGCATTCGGTGGACAGACTCTAATGAAAAACTGTTTTTT. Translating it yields CATSIRWTDSNEKLFF.

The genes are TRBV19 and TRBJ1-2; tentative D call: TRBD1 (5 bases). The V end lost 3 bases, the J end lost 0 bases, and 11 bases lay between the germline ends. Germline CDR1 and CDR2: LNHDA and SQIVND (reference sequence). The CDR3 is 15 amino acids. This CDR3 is CASSIGGDPNYGYTF. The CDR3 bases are TGTGCCAGTAGTATTGGCGGGGACCCTAACTATGGCTACACCTTC.

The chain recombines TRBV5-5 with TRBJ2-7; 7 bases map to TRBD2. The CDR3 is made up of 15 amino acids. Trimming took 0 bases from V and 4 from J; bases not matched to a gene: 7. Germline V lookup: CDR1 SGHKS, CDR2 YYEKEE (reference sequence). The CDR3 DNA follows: TGTGCCAGCAGCTTGGCGGGGGGTAGAGATTACGAGCAGTACTTC. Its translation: CASSLAGGRDYEQYF.

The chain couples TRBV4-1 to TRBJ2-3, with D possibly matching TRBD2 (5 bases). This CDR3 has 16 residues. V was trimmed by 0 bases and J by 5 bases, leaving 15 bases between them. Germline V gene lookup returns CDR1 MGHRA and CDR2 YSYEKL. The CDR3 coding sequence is TGCGCCAGCAGCCAAGATATCCGGGGAAGAGGAGATACGCAGTATTTT. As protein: CASSQDIRGRGDTQYF.

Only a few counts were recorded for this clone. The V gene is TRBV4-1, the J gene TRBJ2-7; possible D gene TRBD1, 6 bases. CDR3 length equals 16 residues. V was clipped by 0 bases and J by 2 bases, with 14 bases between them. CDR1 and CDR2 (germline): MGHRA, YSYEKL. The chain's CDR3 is CASSQDDRTATYEQYF. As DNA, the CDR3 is TGCGCCAGCAGCCAAGATGACAGGACAGCCACCTACGAGCAGTACTTC.

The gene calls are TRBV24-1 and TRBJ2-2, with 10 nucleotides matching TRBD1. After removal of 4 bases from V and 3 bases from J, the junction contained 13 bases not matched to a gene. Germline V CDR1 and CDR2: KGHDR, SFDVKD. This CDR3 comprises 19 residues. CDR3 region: CATSEGQNRDRGYTGELFF. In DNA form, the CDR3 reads TGTGCCACCAGTGAAGGGCAAAATCGGGACAGGGGATACACCGGGGAGCTGTTTTTT.